This T cell receptor beta chain was captured in a study of shared clonotypes between healthy human individuals. V was cut by 8 bases and J by 4 bases, with 17 bases left in between. The CDR3 length is 14 residues. Germline V CDR1 and CDR2: SGHAT, FQNNGV. Data came from immunoSEQ multiplex PCR; TCRdb stores just in-frame clones and leaves some out. The table records about 490,000 clones, around 79% of them present only once. Sequences were obtained from PBMCs. The source of this sequence is a woman in her thirties or forties in good health. Some clones in this sample may be carry-over from other donors' samples. The chain has TRBV11-2 and TRBJ1-1; possible D gene TRBD1, 6 bases. CDR3 sequence (DNA): TGTGCCAGCCGGGACATCAAGGGCGGCACTGAAGCTTTCTTT. Translated: CASRDIKGGTEAFF.